These 2 T cell receptor beta chains were all obtained from the same sample, sequenced in a study of T cell responses to AZD1222 COVID-19 vaccine. Sequenced by immunoSEQ multiplex PCR; TCRdb stores in-frame clones only, minus some. The table records around 100,000 clones, 84% of them present only once. This specimen was peripheral blood, taken on day 0 of AZD1222 vaccination. The receptors were gathered from an adult in good health.

The CDR3: CASSASALERNEQFF. Written as DNA, the CDR3 is TGTGCCAGTTCGGCTAGCGCCTTGGAGAGGAATGAGCAGTTCTTC. The V and J genes are TRBV7-3 and TRBJ2-1; D is possibly TRBD2 (6 bases). Germline V gives CDR1 SGHTA, CDR2 FQGTGA. This CDR3 contains 15 residues. V was pared by 9 bases and J by 7 bases, with 22 bases between. Based on the CDR3 plus reference TRBV7-3 and TRBJ2-1, the full variable domain is GAGVSQTPSNKVTEKGKYVELRCDPISGHTALYWYRQSLGQGPEFLIYFQGTGAADDSGLPNDRFFAVRPEGSVSTLKIQRTERGDSAVYLCASSASALERNEQFFGPGTRLTVL.

In regard to this clone: At the DNA level, this CDR3 is encoded by other sequences in the same sample as well. The chain employs TRBV3-1 (or the pseudogene TRBV3-2) and TRBJ1-2, with D unresolved. Germline-derived CDR1 and CDR2 are LGHDT and YNNKEL (reference sequence). CDR3 size: 12 residues. Trimming pared 0 bases from V and 5 bases from J, leaving 4 bases between. The CDR3 loop is CASSQEGYGYTF. CDR3 in DNA: TGTGCCAGCAGCCAAGAAGGGTATGGCTACACCTTC.